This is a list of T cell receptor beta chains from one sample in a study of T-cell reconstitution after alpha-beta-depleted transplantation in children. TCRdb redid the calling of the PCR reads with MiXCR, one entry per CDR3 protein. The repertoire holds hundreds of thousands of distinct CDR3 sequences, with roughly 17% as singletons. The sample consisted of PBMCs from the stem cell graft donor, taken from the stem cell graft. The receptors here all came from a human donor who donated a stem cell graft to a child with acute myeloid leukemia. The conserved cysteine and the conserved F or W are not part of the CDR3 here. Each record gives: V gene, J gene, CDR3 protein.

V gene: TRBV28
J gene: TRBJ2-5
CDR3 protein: ASSLWVDEETQY

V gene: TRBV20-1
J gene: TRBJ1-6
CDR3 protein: CARRTGGAVGNSPLH

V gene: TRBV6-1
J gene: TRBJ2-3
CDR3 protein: ASSLGGAGTDTQY

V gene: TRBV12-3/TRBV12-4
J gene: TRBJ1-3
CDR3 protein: ASTALLRGSPGNTIY

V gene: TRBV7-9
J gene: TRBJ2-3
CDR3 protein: ASSQVRVDTQY

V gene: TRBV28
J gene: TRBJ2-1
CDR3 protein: AVRAILYNEQF

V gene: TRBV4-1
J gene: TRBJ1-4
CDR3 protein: ASSQLLQGEKLF

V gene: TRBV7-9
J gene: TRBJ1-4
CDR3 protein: ASSIQGGGEGKLF

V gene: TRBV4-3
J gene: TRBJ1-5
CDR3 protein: ASSQDHTVNQPQH

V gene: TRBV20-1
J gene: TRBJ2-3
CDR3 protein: SAHGTGADTQY

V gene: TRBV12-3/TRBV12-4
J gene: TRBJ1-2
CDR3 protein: ASTIPDRPFYGYT

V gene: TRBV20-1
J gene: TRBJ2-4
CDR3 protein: SARTGAAKNIQY

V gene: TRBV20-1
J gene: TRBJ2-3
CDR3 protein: SASQLAGGPTLTDTQY

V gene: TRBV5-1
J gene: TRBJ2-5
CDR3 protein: ASSLRNPATSQETQY

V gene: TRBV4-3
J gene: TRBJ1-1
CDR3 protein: ASSQDRVGEEAF

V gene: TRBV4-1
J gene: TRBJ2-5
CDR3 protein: ASSQEWLLGTPDQETQY

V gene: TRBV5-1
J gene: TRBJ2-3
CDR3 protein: ASSPPPPAYGTDTQY

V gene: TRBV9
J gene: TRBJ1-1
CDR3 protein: ASSVAAVNTEAF

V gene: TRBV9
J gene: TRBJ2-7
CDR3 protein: ASSVDGNYEQY

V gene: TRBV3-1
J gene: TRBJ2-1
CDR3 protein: ASSPAEVSYNEQF

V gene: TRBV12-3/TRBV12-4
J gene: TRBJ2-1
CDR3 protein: ASSLSSASGSSYNEQF

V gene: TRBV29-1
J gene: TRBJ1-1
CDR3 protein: SGVNTEAF

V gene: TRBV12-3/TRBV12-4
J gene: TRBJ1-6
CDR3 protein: ASSSPLGEGFFSPLH

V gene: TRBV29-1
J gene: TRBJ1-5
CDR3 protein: SVGQSSNQPQH

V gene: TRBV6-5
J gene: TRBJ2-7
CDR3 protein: ASSPFGGEQY

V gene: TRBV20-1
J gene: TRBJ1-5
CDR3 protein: SAHRPGGNQPQH

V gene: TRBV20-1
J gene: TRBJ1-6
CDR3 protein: SARDTPNSPLH

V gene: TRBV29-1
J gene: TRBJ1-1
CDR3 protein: SGRVSGGTEAF

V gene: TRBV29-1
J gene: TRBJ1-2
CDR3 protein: SVESQGAYGYT

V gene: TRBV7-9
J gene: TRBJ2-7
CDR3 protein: ASSLGVYEQY

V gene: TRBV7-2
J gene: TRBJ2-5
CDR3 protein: ASSPRQGRRETQY

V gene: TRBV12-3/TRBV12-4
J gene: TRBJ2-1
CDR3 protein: ASSLHSGDNEQF

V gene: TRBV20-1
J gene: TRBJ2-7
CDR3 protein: SASREVGDEQY

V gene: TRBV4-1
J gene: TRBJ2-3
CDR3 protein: ASSQPRYGEDSEDIVTDTQY

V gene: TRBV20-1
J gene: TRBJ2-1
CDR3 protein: SADGTVSVDEQF

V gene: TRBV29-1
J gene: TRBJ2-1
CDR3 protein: SVGTSYNEQF

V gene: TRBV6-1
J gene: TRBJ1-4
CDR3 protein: ASSKGTGLAKLF

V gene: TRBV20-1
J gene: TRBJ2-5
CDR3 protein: SALGRLADPYQETQY

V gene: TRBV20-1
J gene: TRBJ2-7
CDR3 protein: SARGSGTGVVYEQY

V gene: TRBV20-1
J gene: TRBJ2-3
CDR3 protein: SERASGLADTQY

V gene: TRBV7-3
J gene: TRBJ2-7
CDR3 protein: ASSLTGGYEQY

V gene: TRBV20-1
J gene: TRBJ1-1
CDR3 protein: RGSNPANTEAF

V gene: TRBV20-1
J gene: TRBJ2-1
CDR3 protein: SARQVGRGEQF

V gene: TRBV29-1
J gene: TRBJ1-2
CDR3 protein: SAVVGDGYGYT

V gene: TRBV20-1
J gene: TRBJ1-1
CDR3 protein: SARDKGQYTEAF

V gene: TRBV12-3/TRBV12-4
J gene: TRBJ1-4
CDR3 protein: ASSLIGTGIEKLF